This TCR beta chain was documented in a study of blood T cell repertoires in COVID-19. The table came from immunoSEQ multiplex PCR; TCRdb's copy has only in-frame clones and leaves some out. The table shows around 150,000 clones, with 76% occurring only once. The V gene lost 4 bases and the J gene lost 6 bases, with 13 bases spanning the gap. The CDR3 consists of 13 residues. Germline CDR1 and CDR2: LGHNA and YSLEER. J is TRBJ2-7 and V is TRBV4-3; tentative D call: TRBD2 (6 bases). The sequence came from an elderly woman with active or convalescent COVID-19. Input material: peripheral blood. The CDR3 DNA is TGCGCCAGCAGCCGAACACGGGGAGGCGAGCAGTACTTC. Encoded protein: CASSRTRGGEQYF.